This T cell receptor (beta chain) was documented in a study of human T cells and chemical hapten exposure. Study as a whole: Small differences in pooled library volume mainly drove the variation in TCR yields per sample.

Time point given: patch test 1, 2 weeks after DPC sensitization. Noted treatment: therapeutic diphenylcyclopropenone sensitization with weekly scalp DPC. Suited to DPC and affected by alopecia, the donors ranged from 18 to 70 years old. This clonotype came up a few times. Its antigen is currently unknown. Whole-study results and caveats: No shift was seen in TCRs above 1 in 1000 frequency with DPC sensitization.

V was trimmed by 4 bases and J by 3 bases, leaving 7 bases between them. This CDR3 contains 13 residues. The germline gives CDR1 ENHRY, CDR2 SYGVKD. MiXCR, run by TCRdb on the RACE reads, gives a single entry per CDR3 protein. Found here are around 380,000 distinct CDR3 sequences, roughly 4.8% of them singletons; the top ten hold around 2%. The rearrangement joins TRBV10-3 to TRBJ1-5; the D is unclear. The origin of this receptor is a woman aged 50 to 60 with alopecia areata. Some clones in this sample may be carry-over from other donors' samples. This specimen was whole blood, taken in connection with sensitization to the hapten diphenylcyclopropenone (DPC). CDR3 region: CAISAAINQPQHF. As DNA, the CDR3 is TGTGCCATCAGTGCGGCTATCAATCAGCCCCAGCATTTT.